The rows below give T cell receptor beta chains drawn from one sample of a study of control samples from healthy donors and cancer patients. The assay was immunoSEQ multiplex PCR, and TCRdb's table has in-frame clones only and misses some. Among 150,000 to 200,000 clones, almost 90% were seen once, and the ten largest hold just over 1.4%. The sample consisted of blood. The receptor set was obtained from a woman between 50 and 59 years old in good health. The CDR3 runs from the conserved cysteine through the conserved F or W. D genes are given only for firm matches. Only part of the rows carry a size: once, few, many, or a class if the clone is expanded.

V	J	D	size	length	CDR3	DNA
TRBV6-6	TRBJ2-7	TRBD2	NA	14	CASTETGGWYEQYF	TGTGCCAGCACCGAAACCGGGGGGTGGTACGAGCAGTACTTC
TRBV6-5	TRBJ1-1	NA	NA	11	CASSSTGEAFF	TGTGCCAGCAGTTCTACAGGGGAAGCTTTCTTT
TRBV10-3	TRBJ1-4	NA	NA	13	CAIRGQANEKLFF	TGTGCCATCAGGGGGCAGGCTAATGAAAAACTGTTTTTT
TRBV12-2	TRBJ2-2	NA	NA	15	CASPRQGATTGELFF	TGTGCAAGTCCAAGACAGGGGGCGACCACCGGGGAGCTGTTTTTT
TRBV5-1	TRBJ1-6	NA	NA	17	CASSRGEGFPFNSPLHF	TGCGCCAGCAGCCGGGGAGAGGGGTTCCCTTTTAATTCACCCCTCCACTTT
TRBV6-5	TRBJ1-5	NA	NA	13	CASRGQNFQPQHF	TGTGCCAGCAGAGGACAGAACTTTCAGCCCCAGCATTTT
TRBV19	TRBJ2-1	TRBD1	NA	15	CASSILGQGARKQFF	TGTGCCAGTAGTATACTAGGACAGGGGGCGCGAAAGCAGTTCTTC
TRBV2	TRBJ2-2	NA	NA	16	CASLGAQGRNTGELFF	TGTGCCAGTTTGGGTGCACAGGGAAGAAACACCGGGGAGCTGTTTTTT
TRBV3-1/TRBV3-2	TRBJ2-4	NA	NA	17	CASSLPLEGEAKNIQYF	TGTGCCAGCAGTCTACCCTTGGAGGGGGAGGCCAAAAACATTCAGTACTTC
TRBV6-2/TRBV6-3	TRBJ1-5	NA	NA	14	CASSWTGSNQPQHF	TGTGCCAGCAGTTGGACGGGGAGCAATCAGCCCCAGCATTTT
TRBV6-5	TRBJ1-3	TRBD1	few	15	CASSGQGLSGNTIYF	TGTGCCAGCAGCGGACAGGGACTTTCTGGAAACACCATATATTTT
TRBV19	TRBJ2-7	TRBD2	NA	14	CASSASGGSYEQYF	TGTGCCAGTAGCGCTAGCGGGGGCTCCTACGAGCAGTACTTC
TRBV24-1	TRBJ2-7	NA	NA	16	CATSDFRGSSSYEQYF	TGTGCCACCAGTGATTTTAGGGGGTCAAGTAGCTACGAGCAGTACTTC
TRBV11-2	TRBJ1-1	NA	NA	14	CASSFGFTNTEAFF	TGTGCCAGCAGCTTTGGCTTCACCAACACTGAAGCTTTCTTT
TRBV11-1	TRBJ2-7	TRBD1	NA	15	CASSLKDRGLYEQYF	TGTGCCAGCAGCCTCAAGGACAGGGGGCTCTACGAGCAGTACTTC
TRBV5-4	TRBJ2-5	NA	NA	14	CASTHNGGGETQYF	TGTGCCAGCACCCATAACGGGGGAGGAGAGACCCAGTACTTC
TRBV20-1	TRBJ2-2	NA	NA	17	CSASMLGRYRGTGELFF	TGCAGTGCTAGTATGTTGGGGAGGTATCGCGGCACCGGGGAGCTGTTTTTT
TRBV24-1	TRBJ2-1	TRBD2	few	16	CATSELTSGGWNEQFF	TGTGCCACCAGTGAGTTGACTAGCGGGGGGTGGAATGAGCAGTTCTTC
TRBV7-2	TRBJ1-6	NA	NA	16	CASSLAHTGLNSPLHF	TGTGCCAGCAGCTTAGCGCACACAGGTCTTAATTCACCCCTCCACTTT
TRBV7-7	TRBJ2-1	NA	NA	16	CASSLVPGEKLNEQFF	TGTGCTAGCAGCTTAGTCCCGGGGGAGAAACTCAATGAGCAGTTCTTC
TRBV5-1	TRBJ1-1	TRBD1	NA	16	CASSFGQETIATEAFF	TGCGCCAGCAGCTTCGGACAGGAGACGATTGCCACTGAAGCTTTCTTT
TRBV24-1	TRBJ2-1	NA	once	15	CATSDFFQSYNEQFF	TGTGCCACCAGTGATTTCTTCCAGTCCTACAATGAGCAGTTCTTC
TRBV25-1	TRBJ1-5	NA	NA	13	CASSANSNQPQHF	TGTGCCAGCAGTGCCAATAGCAATCAGCCCCAGCATTTT
TRBV7-9	TRBJ1-2	TRBD1	NA	17	CASSKPGQGKTNYGYTF	TGTGCCAGCAGCAAACCGGGACAGGGGAAGACTAACTATGGCTACACCTTC
TRBV4-3	TRBJ2-1	NA	once	13	CASSQDRAAEQFF	TGCGCCAGCAGCCAAGATCGCGCGGCTGAGCAGTTCTTC
TRBV4-2	TRBJ2-7	NA	few	16	CASSQDQSGVTYEQYF	TGTGCCAGCAGCCAAGATCAGAGCGGTGTGACCTACGAGCAGTACTTC
TRBV6-4	TRBJ2-3	NA	NA	13	CASSVIGTDTQYF	TGTGCCAGCAGTGTGATCGGGACAGATACGCAGTATTTT
TRBV6-2/TRBV6-3	TRBJ2-4	TRBD2	NA	16	CASSPRTSGAKNIQYF	TGTGCCAGCAGCCCACGGACTAGCGGGGCCAAAAACATTCAGTACTTC
TRBV28	TRBJ1-3	NA	NA	14	CASSWVLSGNTIYF	TGTGCCAGCAGTTGGGTACTCTCTGGAAACACCATATATTTT
TRBV19	TRBJ2-5	TRBD2	NA	14	CASSPAGGRETQYF	TGTGCCAGTAGTCCAGCGGGGGGGCGTGAGACCCAGTACTTC
TRBV27	TRBJ1-2	NA	NA	14	CASSFGRVGYGYTF	TGTGCCAGCAGTTTCGGCAGGGTGGGCTATGGCTACACCTTC
TRBV15	TRBJ1-4	NA	NA	16	CATSRGGQGASEKLFF	TGTGCCACCAGCAGAGGCGGTCAAGGGGCTAGTGAAAAACTGTTTTTT
TRBV28	TRBJ2-2	TRBD2	NA	14	CASLAGGNTGELFF	TGTGCCAGCCTAGCGGGGGGGAACACCGGGGAGCTGTTTTTT
TRBV5-1	TRBJ1-2	NA	NA	17	CASGLTHDRTIGYGYTF	TGCGCCAGCGGACTAACTCACGACAGGACTATTGGCTATGGCTACACCTTC
TRBV28	TRBJ2-7	TRBD2	NA	17	CASSPFRGGGRSYEQYF	TGTGCCAGCAGCCCTTTTCGGGGCGGCGGGAGATCCTACGAGCAGTACTTC
TRBV20-1	TRBJ1-2	NA	NA	11	CSAEGPYGYTF	TGCAGTGCTGAGGGACCTTATGGCTACACCTTC
TRBV3-1/TRBV3-2	TRBJ1-2	NA	once	13	CASRPNKGEGYTF	TGTGCCAGCAGGCCTAACAAGGGGGAGGGCTACACCTTC
TRBV9	TRBJ2-1	NA	NA	15	CASSVGGNNYNEQFF	TGTGCCAGCAGCGTAGGCGGAAATAACTACAATGAGCAGTTCTTC
TRBV27	TRBJ1-1	TRBD1	NA	15	CASSSQGAGRTEAFF	TGTGCCAGCAGTTCTCAGGGGGCAGGGAGAACTGAAGCTTTCTTT
TRBV28	TRBJ1-5	NA	NA	13	CATDPGNNQPQHF	TGTGCCACGGACCCGGGGAACAATCAGCCCCAGCATTTT
TRBV7-2	TRBJ2-1	NA	NA	14	CASSASSPPYEQFF	TGTGCCAGCAGCGCGAGTAGTCCCCCTTATGAGCAGTTCTTC
TRBV23-1	TRBJ2-1	TRBD2	NA	16	CASSLGREIGRGEQFF	TGCGCCAGCAGTCTGGGGCGGGAGATCGGGCGGGGGGAGCAGTTCTTC
TRBV4-2	TRBJ2-7	NA	NA	13	CASSQGWGAEQYF	TGTGCCAGCAGCCAAGGGTGGGGAGCGGAGCAGTACTTC
TRBV15	TRBJ1-4	NA	NA	12	CATSREGGQLFF	TGTGCCACCAGCAGAGAGGGGGGACAACTGTTTTTT
TRBV6-2/TRBV6-3	TRBJ2-4	NA	NA	14	CASSPQGAKNIQYF	TGTGCCAGCAGCCCACAGGGAGCCAAAAACATTCAGTACTTC
TRBV24-1	TRBJ2-3	NA	NA	12	CATGGSTDTQYF	TGTGCCACAGGGGGGAGCACAGATACGCAGTATTTT
TRBV4-1	TRBJ2-1	TRBD1	NA	16	CASSQGDRAWYNEQFF	TGCGCCAGCAGCCAAGGGGACAGGGCGTGGTACAATGAGCAGTTCTTC
TRBV28	TRBJ2-5	NA	NA	12	CASSSYSRGQYF	TGTGCCAGCAGTTCCTATAGCCGGGGCCAGTACTTC
TRBV28	TRBJ2-5	TRBD2	NA	16	CASSPGGGGYQETQYF	TGTGCCAGCAGCCCCGGGGGCGGGGGGTACCAAGAGACCCAGTACTTC
TRBV2	TRBJ1-1	NA	NA	12	CASRSLNTEAFF	TGTGCCAGCAGGTCCTTAAACACTGAAGCTTTCTTT
TRBV5-6	TRBJ1-2	NA	NA	12	CASSVGRVGYTF	TGTGCCAGCAGCGTCGGACGTGTTGGCTACACCTTC
TRBV3-1/TRBV3-2	TRBJ2-3	NA	NA	16	CASSPGRSPSTDTQYF	TGTGCCAGCAGCCCAGGTCGGAGCCCTAGCACAGATACGCAGTATTTT
TRBV5-8	TRBJ2-1	TRBD2	NA	19	CASSLLLTSGMSSTREQFF	TGTGCCAGCAGCTTGCTTTTGACTAGCGGGATGTCATCTACGCGTGAGCAGTTCTTC
TRBV7-3	TRBJ2-2	NA	once	14	CASSPSANTGELFF	TGTGCCAGCAGCCCGAGTGCGAACACCGGGGAGCTGTTTTTT
TRBV6-2/TRBV6-3	TRBJ1-1	NA	few	13	CASSYLGRTEAFF	TGTGCCAGCAGTTACCTGGGGCGCACTGAAGCTTTCTTT
TRBV18	TRBJ2-4	NA	NA	16	CASSPSSGLAKNIQYF	TGTGCCAGCTCACCATCCAGCGGGCTAGCCAAAAACATTCAGTACTTC
TRBV2	TRBJ2-2	TRBD1	NA	18	CASSALDRDRANTGELFF	TGTGCCAGCAGTGCGCTTGACCGGGACAGGGCGAACACCGGGGAGCTGTTTTTT